This T cell receptor beta chain was observed in a study of radiation and T cells in renal cell carcinoma. The CDR3 totals 15 residues. Trimming took 4 bases from V and 4 from J; bases not matched to a gene: 9. The germline CDR1 and CDR2 sequences are SGHRS and YFSETQ. The protocol was immunoSEQ multiplex PCR, while the TCRdb copy is restricted to in-frame clones and leaves out a portion. The sample lists some 120,000 clones, about four fifths seen once, with 5.8% in the top ten. This sample's time point: blood 2 weeks post-SBRT. Stated treatment: 15 Gy SBRT to primary tumor, nephrectomy 4 weeks later.

Sequenced material: blood, taken from a patient whose treatment included radiotherapy and nephrectomy. This sequence was found in a man aged 45-65 years with renal cell carcinoma. The V and J genes are TRBV5-1 and TRBJ2-3; the match to TRBD2 covers 7 bases. CDR3 amino acids: CASSLTGGFADTQYF. The CDR3 nucleotides read TGCGCCAGCAGCCTAACGGGGGGTTTTGCAGATACGCAGTATTTT.